What follows are 9 T cell receptor beta chains derived from one specimen sequenced in a study of blood T cell repertoires in COVID-19. Profiled with immunoSEQ multiplex PCR; TCRdb holds only in-frame clones, not every one. Of 250,000 or so clones listed, 75% to 90% were seen once; the top ten hold roughly 3.9%. Material for sequencing was PBMCs or T cells enriched from blood (not recorded which). Receptors originate from a woman aged 25 to 39 with acute COVID-19.

This CDR3 reads CASSERGGSYEQYF. For the CDR3, the DNA is TGTGCCAGCAGTGAGCGGGGGGGGTCCTACGAGCAGTACTTC. The chain recombines TRBV28 with TRBJ2-7, with TRBD2 identical over 10 bases. The CDR3 consists of 14 residues. Germline values: CDR1 MDHEN, CDR2 SYDVKM. V was clipped by 5 bases and J by 1 base; unmatched bases: 2.

This chain uses TRBV6-5 with TRBJ1-3, with TRBD1 matching 7 bases. The germline gives CDR1 MNHEY, CDR2 SVGAGI. Losses at the gene ends were 5 bases for V and 0 bases for J; bases not matched to a gene: 4. The CDR3 contains 15 residues. The CDR3 region has the DNA TGTGCCAGCAGTCCGTGGGACAGCTCTGGAAACACCATATATTTT. Protein sequence: CASSPWDSSGNTIYF.

The chain uses TRBV14 and TRBJ2-2; TRBD2 aligns across 7 bases. The CDR3 has 15 residues. Germline V gene sequence: CDR1 SGHDN, CDR2 FVKESK. The V gene end was trimmed by 4 bases and the J gene end by 4 bases; junction bases not matched to a gene: 6. The CDR3 reads CASSPLAGVTGELFF. The CDR3 DNA is TGTGCCAGCAGCCCGCTGGCGGGAGTCACCGGGGAGCTGTTTTTT.

This chain joins TRBV28 and TRBJ2-7; D is possibly TRBD2 (6 bases). The CDR3 spans 16 residues. V was trimmed by 3 bases and J by 0 bases, leaving 15 bases between them. The germline V gene encodes CDR1 MDHEN and CDR2 SYDVKM. CDR3 protein: CASSLLAERSSYEQYF. The CDR3 coding sequence is TGTGCCAGCAGTTTGTTAGCGGAAAGGAGCTCCTACGAGCAGTACTTC.

The chain is built from TRBV28 and TRBJ1-1; D may be TRBD1 (5 bases). The V gene lost 5 bases and the J gene lost 1 base, with 14 bases spanning the gap. Germline V gene lookup returns CDR1 MDHEN and CDR2 SYDVKM. CDR3 size: 15 residues. DNA for the CDR3: TGTGCCAGCAGTCGGACGACAGTTACGAACACTGAAGCTTTCTTT. Translated, it gives CASSRTTVTNTEAFF.

The rearrangement uses TRBV5-1 and TRBJ2-7; 7 bases match TRBD2. The ends lost 0 bases at V and 3 bases at J; junction bases unmatched: 6. CDR1 and CDR2 from the germline V gene are SGHRS and YFSETQ. CDR3 size: 15 residues. Here the CDR3 DNA reads TGCGCCAGCAGCTTGGATCAAGGACTAGGCTACGAGCAGTACTTC. Amino acids: CASSLDQGLGYEQYF.

V and J are TRBV18 and TRBJ2-7; the D is unclear. Trimming left V 0 bases short and J 2 bases short, with 5 bases between. The CDR3 runs 13 residues. CDR1 and CDR2 (germline): KGHSH, LQKENI. The DNA for the CDR3 is TGTGCCAGCTCACCACCTCTCGCCTACGAGCAGTACTTC. It specifies CASSPPLAYEQYF. The entire variable domain, with the rest obtained from reference TRBV18 and TRBJ2-7, is as follows: NAGVMQNPRHLVRRRGQEARLRCSPMKGHSHVYWYRQLPEEGLKFMVYLQKENIIDESGMPKERFSAEFPKEGPSILRIQQVVRGDSAAYFCASSPPLAYEQYFGPGTRLTVT.

The chain has TRBV19 and TRBJ1-5, with TRBD1 identical over 9 bases. CDR3 length equals 17 residues. Germline V lookup: CDR1 LNHDA, CDR2 SQIVND (reference sequence). V trimming: 0 bases; J trimming: 1 base; junction bases outside the gene matches: 4. CDR3 amino acids: CASSIDGGQGSNQPQHF. The CDR3, as DNA: TGTGCCAGTAGTATAGACGGGGGACAGGGAAGCAATCAGCCCCAGCATTTT.

The chain combines TRBV27 with TRBJ1-5; D call uncertain. The length of the CDR3 is 15 residues. Trimming left V 3 bases short and J 4 bases short, with 13 bases between. CDR1 MNHEY and CDR2 SMNVEV come from the germline V gene (reference sequence). This chain's CDR3 is CASSLAGIGNQPQHF. The CDR3 DNA sequence: TGTGCCAGCAGTTTGGCGGGTATAGGAAATCAGCCCCAGCATTTT.